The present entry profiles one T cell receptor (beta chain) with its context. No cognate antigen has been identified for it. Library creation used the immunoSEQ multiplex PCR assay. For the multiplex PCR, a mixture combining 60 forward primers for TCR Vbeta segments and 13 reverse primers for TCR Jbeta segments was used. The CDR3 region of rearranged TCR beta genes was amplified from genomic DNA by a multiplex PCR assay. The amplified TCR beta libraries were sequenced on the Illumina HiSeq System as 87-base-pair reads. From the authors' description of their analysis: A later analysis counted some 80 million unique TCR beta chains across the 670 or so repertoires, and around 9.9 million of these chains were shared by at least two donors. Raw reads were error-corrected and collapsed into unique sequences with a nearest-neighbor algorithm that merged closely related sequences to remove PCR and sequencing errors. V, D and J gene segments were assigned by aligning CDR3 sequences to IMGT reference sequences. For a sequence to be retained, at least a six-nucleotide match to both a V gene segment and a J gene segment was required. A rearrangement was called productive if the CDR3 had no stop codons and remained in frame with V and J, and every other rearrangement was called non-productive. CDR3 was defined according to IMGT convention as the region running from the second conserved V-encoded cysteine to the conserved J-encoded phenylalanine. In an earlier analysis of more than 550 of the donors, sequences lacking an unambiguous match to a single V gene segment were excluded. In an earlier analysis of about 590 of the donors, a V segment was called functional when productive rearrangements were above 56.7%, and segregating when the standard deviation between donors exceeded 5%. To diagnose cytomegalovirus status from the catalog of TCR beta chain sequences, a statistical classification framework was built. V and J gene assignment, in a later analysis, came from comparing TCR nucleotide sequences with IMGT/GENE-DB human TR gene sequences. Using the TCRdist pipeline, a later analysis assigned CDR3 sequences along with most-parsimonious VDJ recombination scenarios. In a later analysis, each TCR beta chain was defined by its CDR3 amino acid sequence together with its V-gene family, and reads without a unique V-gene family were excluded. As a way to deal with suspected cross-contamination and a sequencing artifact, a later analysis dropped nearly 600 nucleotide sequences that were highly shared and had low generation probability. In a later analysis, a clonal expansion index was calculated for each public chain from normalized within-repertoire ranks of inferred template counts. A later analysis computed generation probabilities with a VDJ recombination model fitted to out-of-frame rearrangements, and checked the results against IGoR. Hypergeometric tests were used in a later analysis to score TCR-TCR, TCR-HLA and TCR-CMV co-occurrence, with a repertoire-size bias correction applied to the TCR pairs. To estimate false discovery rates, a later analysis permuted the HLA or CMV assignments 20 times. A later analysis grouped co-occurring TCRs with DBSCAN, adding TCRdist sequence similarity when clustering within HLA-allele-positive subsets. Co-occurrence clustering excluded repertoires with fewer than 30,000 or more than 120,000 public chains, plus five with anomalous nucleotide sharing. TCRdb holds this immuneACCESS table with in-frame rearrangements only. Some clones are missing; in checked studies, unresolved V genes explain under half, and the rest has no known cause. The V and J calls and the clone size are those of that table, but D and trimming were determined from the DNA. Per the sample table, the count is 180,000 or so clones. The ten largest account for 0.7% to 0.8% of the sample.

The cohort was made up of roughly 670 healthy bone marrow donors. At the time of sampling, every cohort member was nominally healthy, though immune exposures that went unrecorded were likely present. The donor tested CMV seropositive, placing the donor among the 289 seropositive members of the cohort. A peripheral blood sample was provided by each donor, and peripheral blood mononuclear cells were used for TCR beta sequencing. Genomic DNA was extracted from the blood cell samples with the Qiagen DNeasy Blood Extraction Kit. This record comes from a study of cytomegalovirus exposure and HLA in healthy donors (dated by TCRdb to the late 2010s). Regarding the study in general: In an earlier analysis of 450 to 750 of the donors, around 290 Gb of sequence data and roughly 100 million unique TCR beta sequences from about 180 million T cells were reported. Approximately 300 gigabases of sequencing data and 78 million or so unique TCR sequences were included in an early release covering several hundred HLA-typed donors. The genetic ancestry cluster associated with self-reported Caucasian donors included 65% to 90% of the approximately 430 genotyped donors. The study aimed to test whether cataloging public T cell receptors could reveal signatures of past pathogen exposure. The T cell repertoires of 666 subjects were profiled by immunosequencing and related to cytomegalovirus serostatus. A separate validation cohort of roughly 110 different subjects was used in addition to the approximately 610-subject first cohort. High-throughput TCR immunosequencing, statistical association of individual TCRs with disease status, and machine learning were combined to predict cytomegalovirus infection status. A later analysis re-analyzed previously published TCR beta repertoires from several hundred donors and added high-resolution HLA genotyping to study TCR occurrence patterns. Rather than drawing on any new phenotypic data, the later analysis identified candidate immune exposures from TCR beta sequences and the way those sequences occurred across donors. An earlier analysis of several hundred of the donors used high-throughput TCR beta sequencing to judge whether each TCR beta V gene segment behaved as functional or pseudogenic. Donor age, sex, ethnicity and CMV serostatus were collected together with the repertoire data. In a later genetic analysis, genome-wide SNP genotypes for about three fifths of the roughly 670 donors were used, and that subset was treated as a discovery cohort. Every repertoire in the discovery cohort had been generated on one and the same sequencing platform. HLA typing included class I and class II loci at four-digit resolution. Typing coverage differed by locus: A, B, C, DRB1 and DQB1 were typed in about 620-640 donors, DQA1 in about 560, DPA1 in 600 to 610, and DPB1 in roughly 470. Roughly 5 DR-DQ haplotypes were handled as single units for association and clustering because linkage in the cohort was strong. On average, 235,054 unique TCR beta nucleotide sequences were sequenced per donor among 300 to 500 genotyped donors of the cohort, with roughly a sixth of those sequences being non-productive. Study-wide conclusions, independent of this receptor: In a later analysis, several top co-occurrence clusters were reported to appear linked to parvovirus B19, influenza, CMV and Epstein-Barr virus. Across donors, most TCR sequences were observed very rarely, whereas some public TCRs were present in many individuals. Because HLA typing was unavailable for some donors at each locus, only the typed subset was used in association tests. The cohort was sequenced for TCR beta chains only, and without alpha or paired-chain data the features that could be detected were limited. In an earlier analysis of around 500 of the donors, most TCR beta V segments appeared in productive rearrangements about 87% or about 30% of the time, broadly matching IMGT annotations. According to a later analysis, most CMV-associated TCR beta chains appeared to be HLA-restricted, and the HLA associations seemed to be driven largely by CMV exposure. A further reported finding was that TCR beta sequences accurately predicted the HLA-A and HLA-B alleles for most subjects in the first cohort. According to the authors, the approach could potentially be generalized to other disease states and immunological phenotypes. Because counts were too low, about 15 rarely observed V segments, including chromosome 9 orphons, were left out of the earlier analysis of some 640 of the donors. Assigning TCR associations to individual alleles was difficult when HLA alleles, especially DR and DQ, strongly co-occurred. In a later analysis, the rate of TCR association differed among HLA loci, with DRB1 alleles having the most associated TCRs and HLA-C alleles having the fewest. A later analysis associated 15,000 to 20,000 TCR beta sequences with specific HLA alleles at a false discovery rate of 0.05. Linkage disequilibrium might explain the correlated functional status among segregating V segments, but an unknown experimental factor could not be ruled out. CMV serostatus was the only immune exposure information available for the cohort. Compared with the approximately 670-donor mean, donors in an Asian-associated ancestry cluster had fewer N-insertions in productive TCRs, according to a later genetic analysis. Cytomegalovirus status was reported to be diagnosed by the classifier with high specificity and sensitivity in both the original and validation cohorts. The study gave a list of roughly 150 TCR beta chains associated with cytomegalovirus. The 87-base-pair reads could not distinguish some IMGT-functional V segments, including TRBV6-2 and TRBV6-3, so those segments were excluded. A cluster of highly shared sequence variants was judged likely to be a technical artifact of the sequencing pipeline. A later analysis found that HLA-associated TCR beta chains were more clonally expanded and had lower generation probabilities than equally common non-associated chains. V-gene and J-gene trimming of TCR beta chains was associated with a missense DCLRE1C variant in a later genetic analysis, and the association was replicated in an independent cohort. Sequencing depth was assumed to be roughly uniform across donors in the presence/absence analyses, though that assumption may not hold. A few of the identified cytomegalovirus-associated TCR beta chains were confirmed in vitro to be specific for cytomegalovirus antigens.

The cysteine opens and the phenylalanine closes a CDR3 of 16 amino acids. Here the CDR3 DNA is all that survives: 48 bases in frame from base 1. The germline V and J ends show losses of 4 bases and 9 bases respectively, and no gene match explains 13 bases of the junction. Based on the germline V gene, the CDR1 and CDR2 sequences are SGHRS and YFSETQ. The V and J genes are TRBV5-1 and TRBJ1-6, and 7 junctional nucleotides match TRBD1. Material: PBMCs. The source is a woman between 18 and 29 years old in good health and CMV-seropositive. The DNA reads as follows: TGCGCCAGCAGCGGATCGACAGGGAAGGATAGTTCACCCCTCCACTTT. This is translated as CASSGSTGKDSSPLHF.